The 7 T cell receptor beta chains given below trace back to one sample, sequenced in a study of T cell clones after liver transplantation. Sequencing was performed with immunoSEQ multiplex PCR; in TCRdb, only in-frame clones are kept and a portion is missing. In the table there are nearly 55,000 clones, 65% to 85% of which are singletons. Here the sequenced sample was CD4+ T cells from blood, taken before liver transplant. These receptors were obtained from a human donor who received a liver transplant.

The chain recombines TRBV14 with TRBJ2-7; possibly TRBD2 for D (5 bases). V was cut by 5 bases and J by 7 bases, with 18 bases left in between. This CDR3 is built from 14 residues. Per germline, CDR1 SGHDN and CDR2 FVKESK. CDR3 loop: CASSKHGREGEQYF. In nucleotides, the CDR3 is TGTGCCAGCAGCAAGCACGGGCGCGAGGGAGAGCAGTACTTC.

The CDR3 reads CASSFVTGRAYEQYF. CDR3 DNA: TGTGCCAGCAGCTTCGTGACAGGGCGCGCCTACGAGCAGTACTTC. The chain is built from TRBV5-8 and TRBJ2-7, with 7 positions matching TRBD1. Germline CDR1 reads SGHTS; CDR2 reads YDEGEE. The CDR3 is 15 amino acids. Losses at the gene ends were 2 bases for V and 2 bases for J; bases not matched to a gene: 7.

The chain carries TRBV7-2 and TRBJ2-1, with TRBD1 as a possible D gene (5 bases). V shed 1 base and J shed 10 bases, with 14 bases lying between them. The CDR3 is 14 amino acids. Germline V gene data show CDR1 as SGHTA and CDR2 as FQGNSA. The CDR3 sequence is CASSLGGGFWEQFF. CDR3 bases: TGTGCCAGCAGCTTAGGGGGCGGTTTCTGGGAGCAGTTCTTC.

The chain's CDR3 is CASSAVQGAFFF. In DNA form, the CDR3 reads TGTGCCAGCAGCGCGGTACAGGGGGCTTTTTTCTTC. The chain joins TRBV7-2 to TRBJ2-1; TRBD1 agrees at 9 bases. The trim removed 5 bases at V and 16 bases at J, leaving 9 bases unmatched. Germline V CDR1 and CDR2: SGHTA, FQGNSA. CDR3 length: 12 amino acids. Using reference TRBV7-2 and TRBJ2-1 for the parts outside the CDR3, the full variable domain is GAGVSQSPSNKVTEKGKDVELRCDPISGHTALYWYRQSLGQGLEFLIYFQGNSAPDKSGLPSDRFSAERTGGSVSTLTIQRTQQEDSAVYLCASSAVQGAFFFGPGTRLTVL.

This clone was counted a single time. The CDR3 here is CASRDGQPQHF. For the CDR3, the DNA is TGTGCCAGCAGGGACGGCCAGCCCCAGCATTTT. The V and J genes are TRBV21-1 and TRBJ1-5. TRBV21-1 is described as a pseudogene. The CDR3 runs 11 residues.

By share of the sample, this clone is large (0.1 to 1%). This rearrangement joins TRBV12-5 to TRBJ1-6; a possible D gene is TRBD1 (6 bases). The germline V gene encodes CDR1 LGHNT and CDR2 FRNRAP. Trimming took off 1 base at V and 5 bases at J, with 12 bases between the two ends. The CDR3 loop spans 16 amino acids. The CDR3: CASGLDRKGDNSPLHF. The DNA for the CDR3 is TGTGCTAGTGGTTTGGACAGGAAGGGGGATAATTCACCCCTCCACTTT.

The chain recombines TRBV7-7 with TRBJ2-5; TRBD2 might be the D (6 bases). V shed 11 bases and J shed 3 bases, with 13 bases lying between them. The CDR3 is made up of 12 amino acids. Germline V gives CDR1 SSHAT, CDR2 FNYEAQ (reference sequence). The CDR3 DNA reads as TGTGCCGTCTCCAGGGAGGAAGAGACCCAGTACTTC. Translation gives CAVSREEETQYF.